This record concerns one T cell receptor beta chain sequence. Its matching antigen is unknown. The CDR3 spans 12 residues. These data are taken from a study of T cell responses to AZD1222 COVID-19 vaccine. The study's findings and limits: Repertoire collection took place solely once the T cell response had peaked.

TCRdb keeps only in-frame clones here, not all; method: immunoSEQ multiplex PCR. The data show approximately 70,000 clones, 88% seen once. J is TRBJ2-2 and V is TRBV21-1. TRBV21-1 is a pseudogene locus. This receptor was obtained from an adult who received the MenACWY meningococcal vaccine as a control. Sequenced material: peripheral blood, taken 28 days after the second dose of the MenACWY control vaccine. CDR3 bases: TGTGCGAGTAGGTCGGTAGGTCGGGAGCTGTTTTTT. This encodes CASRSVGRELFF.